The 26 T cell receptor beta chains given below trace back to one sample, sequenced in a study of breast tumors, draining lymph nodes, adjacent tissues. TCRdb re-analysed the multiplex PCR reads in MiXCR, keeping a single row per CDR3 protein. The table lists over 130,000 distinct CDR3 sequences, about 31% of them singletons. Axillary draining lymph nodes of breast cancer patients supplied the node samples. Material for sequencing was axillary lymph node tissue. These TCRs come from a female donor with breast cancer. Some clones in this sample may be carry-over from other donors' samples.

On this clonotype itself: A read error may produce the germline difference seen at one junction end. The CDR3 region has the DNA TGTGCTAGCAGCTCCACCCGGGATACGGGGAATGAGCAGTCCTTC. Protein: CASSSTRDTGNEQSF. The J gene is TRBJ2-1, the V gene TRBV7-7; D is perhaps TRBD2 (5 bases). Per germline, CDR1 SSHAT and CDR2 FNYEAQ (reference sequence). CDR3 length equals 15 residues.

There are many counts of this clonotype. This sequence joins TRBV9 and TRBJ1-6; TRBD1 aligns across 7 bases. Germline V gene lookup returns CDR1 SGDLS and CDR2 YYNGEE. This CDR3 has 15 amino acids. J gave up 7 bases and V 3 bases, and 7 bases lay outside the gene matches. For the CDR3, the DNA is TGTGCCAGCAGCGCCTCCGGGACAGACAATTCACCCCTCCACTTT. This encodes CASSASGTDNSPLHF.

J is TRBJ2-1 and V is TRBV6-6; 8 positions match TRBD2. CDR3 length: 15 amino acids. The V segment lost 5 bases and the J segment 10 bases; nucleotides outside the gene matches: 13. CDR1 is MNHNY, CDR2 SVGAGI, per germline (reference sequence). The CDR3 is CASSKGSGGLREQFF. The CDR3 DNA sequence: TGTGCCAGCAGTAAGGGGAGCGGGGGACTTAGAGAGCAGTTCTTC.

This chain links TRBV27 with TRBJ2-1, with D possibly TRBD2 on 5 matching bases. Trimming cost V 0 bases and J 1 base, with 16 bases left between them. The CDR3 has 18 residues. Per the germline V gene, CDR1 is MNHEY and CDR2 is SMNVEV (reference sequence). Here the CDR3 DNA reads TGTGCCAGCAGTTTATCATGGTATCCGCCGGGATCCTACAATGAGCAGTTCTTC. Translated, it gives CASSLSWYPPGSYNEQFF.

This clonotype was seen just once. Because it lacks the conserved phenylalanine or tryptophan at the end, this CDR3 is likely a read error. The chain links TRBV7-9 to TRBJ2-5, with D maybe TRBD2 (6 bases). The germline V gene has CDR1 SEHNR and CDR2 FQNEAQ (reference sequence). Deletions cut 3 bases from V and 9 bases from J, with 17 bases between. This CDR3 has 14 amino acids. The CDR3 nucleotides read TGTGCCAGCAGCTTCCAGACAAGGAGGGAGGCCCAGTACCTC. Its translation: CASSFQTRREAQYL.

The rearrangement links TRBV25-1 to TRBJ2-2; possible D gene TRBD1, 5 bases. The CDR3 is 14 amino acids. V dropped 8 bases and J dropped 1 base, with 11 bases sitting between them. From germline, CDR1 is MGHDK and CDR2 SYGVNS. CDR3 protein: CASVDTGNTGELFF. Here the CDR3 DNA reads TGTGCCAGCGTGGATACAGGGAACACCGGGGAGCTGTTTTTT.

The chain uses TRBV12-3 or TRBV12-4 and TRBJ1-5; weak D call: TRBD1 (5 bases). V was cut by 5 bases and J by 11 bases, with 22 bases left in between. The CDR3 is made up of 15 amino acids. The CDR3 region has the DNA TGTGCCAGCAGTAACCGGGACTCTGCCGGAGAGACCCAGCATTTT. Protein product: CASSNRDSAGETQHF.

This clonotype showed up many times. J is TRBJ2-3 and V is TRBV15; maybe TRBD1 (6 bases). The CDR3 length is 14 residues. V was trimmed by 4 bases and J by 1 base, leaving 9 bases between them. Per germline, CDR1 LNHNV and CDR2 YYDKDF (reference sequence). CDR3 sequence: CATSTTGGTDTQYF. CDR3 DNA sequence: TGTGCCACCAGCACGACAGGTGGCACAGATACGCAGTATTTT.

Notes on this clonotype: The CDR3 ends on some other residue instead of the conserved phenylalanine or tryptophan, so this is likely a read error. CDR3 in amino acids: CSGTAANYGYTL. CDR3 nucleotide sequence: TGCAGTGGTACCGCGGCTAACTACGGCTACACCCTC. The chain joins TRBV20-1 to TRBJ1-2; D remains unclear. Germline V gives CDR1 DFQATT, CDR2 SNEGSKA (reference sequence). This CDR3 is built from 12 residues.

V gene TRBV7-2 combines with J gene TRBJ2-7, with TRBD2 as a possible D gene (6 bases). Germline CDR1 and CDR2: SGHTA and FQGNSA. This CDR3 has 15 residues. V lost 1 base to trimming and J lost 4 bases, with 14 bases between them. This CDR3 is CASSLELAGTYEQYF. Here the CDR3 DNA reads TGTGCCAGCAGCTTAGAGTTGGCGGGAACGTACGAGCAGTACTTC.

This clonotype came up many times. The chain combines TRBV12-3 or TRBV12-4 with TRBJ2-2; possibly TRBD1 for D (6 bases). CDR3 length: 14 amino acids. V lost 6 bases and J lost 4, with 12 bases in between. The CDR3 coding sequence is TGTGCCAGCAGCAGGGGCTCGGGCACCGGGGAGCTGTTTTTT. Residues: CASSRGSGTGELFF.

This clonotype was seen repeatedly, ten times or more. The CDR3 reads CASSVDSRGSYNEQFF. DNA for the CDR3: TGTGCCAGCAGCGTAGATTCGAGGGGGAGCTACAATGAGCAGTTCTTC. The chain links TRBV9 to TRBJ2-1; TRBD1 might be the D (6 bases). The CDR3 contains 16 residues. The V end was cut by 0 bases, the J end by 3 bases, with 13 bases between. Germline lookup yields CDR1 SGDLS and CDR2 YYNGEE.

This clonotype came up many times. V gene TRBV12-3 or TRBV12-4 combines with J gene TRBJ1-5, with D possibly matching TRBD1 (5 bases). This CDR3 region has 18 residues. V was pared by 6 bases and J by 2 bases, with 23 bases between. In DNA, the CDR3 is TGTGCCAGCAGCACAAGTTGGGGACTATATGAGGGCAATCAGCCCCAGCATTTT. It is translated as CASSTSWGLYEGNQPQHF.

This clonotype appeared many times. A much larger clone lies one base from this, so it may be a read error. The gene calls are TRBV2 and TRBJ1-6, with TRBD1 identical over 7 bases. Per germline, CDR1 SNHLY and CDR2 FYNNEI. This CDR3 has 15 amino acids. J lost 8 bases, V lost 4 bases, and 8 bases had no gene match. The CDR3 coding sequence is TGTGCCAGCAGTGGACAGGGTAGCAATGATTCACCCCTCCACTTT. Translation: CASSGQGSNDSPLHF.

Note on this clonotype: One base away lies a much larger clone, so this may be a sequencing read error. The gene calls are TRBV5-1 and TRBJ1-2; unclear D gene. Germline-derived CDR1 and CDR2 are SGHRS and YFSETQ. There are 12 residues in the CDR3. V lost 4 bases, J lost 8 bases, and 12 bases lay in between. The CDR3 loop is CASSPDGGGYTF. CDR3 DNA: TGCGCCAGCAGCCCCGACGGTGGCGGCTACACCTTC.

J is TRBJ1-3 and V is TRBV11-1, with TRBD1 matching 7 bases. The CDR3 contains 14 residues. Germline values: CDR1 SGHAT, CDR2 FQDESV (reference sequence). V shed 6 bases, J shed 4 bases, and the junction held 6 bases outside the gene matches. The CDR3 DNA follows: TGTGCCAGCAGTCCAGGGGGACAGGGAAACACCATATATTTT. Translated, it gives CASSPGGQGNTIYF.

This clonotype was found many times. The genes are TRBV2 and TRBJ1-4; 9 bases align to TRBD1. Trimming removed 6 bases from V and 5 bases from J; junction bases left unmatched: 7. CDR1 and CDR2 (germline): SNHLY, FYNNEI. CDR3 length: 15 residues. The CDR3 reads CASRPGGTGNEKLFF. Here the CDR3 DNA reads TGTGCCAGCAGACCGGGGGGGACAGGGAATGAAAAACTGTTTTTT.

The chain recombines TRBV7-9 with TRBJ2-5; maybe TRBD2 (6 bases). CDR3 length: 15 amino acids. The V and J ends lost 5 bases and 4 bases respectively, with 17 bases between them. Germline V CDR1 and CDR2: SEHNR, FQNEAQ (reference sequence). CDR3 region: CASSTGTVGLETQYF. The CDR3 bases are TGTGCCAGCAGCACCGGGACTGTTGGGTTAGAGACCCAGTACTTC.

Many counts were recorded for this clonotype. The chain recombines TRBV2 with TRBJ1-1, with D perhaps TRBD1 (6 bases). The V gene's germline CDR1 is SNHLY and CDR2 FYNNEI. With 8 bases removed from V and 1 base from J, the gap between germline ends came to 14 bases. The CDR3 consists of 14 residues. The CDR3 DNA reads TGTGCCAGCCTGATAGAGACAGGGAACACTGAAGCTTTCTTT. Its translation is CASLIETGNTEAFF.

The rearrangement uses TRBV28 and TRBJ1-1; D remains ambiguous. Trimming shortened V by 3 bases and J by 0 bases, and 11 bases separated the two germline ends. The CDR3 has 15 amino acids. Per the germline V gene, CDR1 is MDHEN and CDR2 is SYDVKM. CDR3 bases: TGTGCCAGCAGTTTTAAAGTACGGGTGAACACTGAAGCTTTCTTT. Its protein product is CASSFKVRVNTEAFF. Supplemented by reference TRBV28 and TRBJ1-1, the full variable domain reads DVKVTQSSRYLVKRTGEKVFLECVQDMDHENMFWYRQDPGLGLRLIYFSYDVKMKEKGDIPEGYSVSREKKERFSLILESASTNQTSMYLCASSFKVRVNTEAFFGQGTRLTVV.

To note about this clonotype: A read error may explain this, as a much larger clone is one base away. J is TRBJ1-2 and V is TRBV20-1, with D possibly being TRBD1 (5 bases). CDR3 length: 17 residues. Germline V gives CDR1 DFQATT, CDR2 SNEGSKA (reference sequence). The DNA for the CDR3 is TGCGGTGCTAGGTTAACAGGAACGTGGGCGGGACCGGATGGCTACACCTTC. This gives the protein CGARLTGTWAGPDGYTF.

The chain recombines TRBV11-1 with TRBJ1-5; 7 bases are shared with TRBD1. From germline, CDR1 is SGHAT and CDR2 FQDESV (reference sequence). This CDR3 comprises 15 residues. The trim removed 1 base at V and 6 bases at J, leaving 6 bases unmatched. CDR3 in amino acids: CASSLGQGWVQPQHF. Here the CDR3 DNA reads TGTGCCAGCAGCTTAGGACAGGGTTGGGTTCAGCCCCAGCATTTT.

This clonotype came up many times. This sequence joins TRBV20-1 and TRBJ1-6, with TRBD1 matching 7 bases. The length of the CDR3 is 15 residues. CDR1 and CDR2 (germline): DFQATT, SNEGSKA (reference sequence). Unmatched junction bases numbered 8, after V lost 2 bases and J lost 7 bases. This chain's CDR3 is CSARLRQGTNSPLHF. CDR3 bases: TGCAGTGCTAGACTGCGACAGGGTACCAATTCACCCCTCCACTTT.

This chain links TRBV7-7 with TRBJ2-6; D may correspond to TRBD1 or TRBD2 (6 bases each). CDR1 SSHAT and CDR2 FNYEAQ come from the germline V gene (reference sequence). The CDR3 length is 16 residues. CDR3 amino acids: CARDRYREAGANVLTF. The CDR3 DNA is TGTGCTAGAGATCGGTACAGGGAGGCCGGGGCCAACGTCCTGACTTTC.

Many counts were recorded for this clonotype. This sequence joins TRBV4-2 and TRBJ1-2; weak D call: TRBD1 (6 bases). The CDR3 runs to 15 residues. The V gene lost 3 bases and the J gene lost 1 base, with 12 bases spanning the gap. Germline-derived CDR1 and CDR2 are LGHNA and YNFKEQ. The chain's CDR3 is CASSQSTGSNYGYTF. DNA of the CDR3: TGTGCCAGCAGCCAGTCCACAGGGAGTAACTATGGCTACACCTTC.

This clonotype came up many times. The V gene is TRBV27, the J gene TRBJ1-3; D is unclear. This CDR3 has 13 residues. Germline V lookup: CDR1 MNHEY, CDR2 SMNVEV (reference sequence). The V end was cut by 8 bases, the J end by 4 bases, with 12 bases between. CDR3 DNA sequence: TGTGCCAGCGGAGATTACCGCGGAAACACCATATATTTT. It specifies CASGDYRGNTIYF.